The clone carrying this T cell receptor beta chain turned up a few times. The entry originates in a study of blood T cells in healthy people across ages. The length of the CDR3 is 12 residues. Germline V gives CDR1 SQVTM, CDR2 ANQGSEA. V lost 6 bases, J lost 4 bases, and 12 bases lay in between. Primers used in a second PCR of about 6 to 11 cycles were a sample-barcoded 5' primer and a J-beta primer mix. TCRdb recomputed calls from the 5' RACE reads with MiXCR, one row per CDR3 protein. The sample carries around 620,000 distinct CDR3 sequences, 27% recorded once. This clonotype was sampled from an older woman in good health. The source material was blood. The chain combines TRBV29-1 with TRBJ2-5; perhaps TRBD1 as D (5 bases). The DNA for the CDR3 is TGCAGCGTAGGCTGGGGCGGAGAGACCCAGTACTTC. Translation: CSVGWGGETQYF.